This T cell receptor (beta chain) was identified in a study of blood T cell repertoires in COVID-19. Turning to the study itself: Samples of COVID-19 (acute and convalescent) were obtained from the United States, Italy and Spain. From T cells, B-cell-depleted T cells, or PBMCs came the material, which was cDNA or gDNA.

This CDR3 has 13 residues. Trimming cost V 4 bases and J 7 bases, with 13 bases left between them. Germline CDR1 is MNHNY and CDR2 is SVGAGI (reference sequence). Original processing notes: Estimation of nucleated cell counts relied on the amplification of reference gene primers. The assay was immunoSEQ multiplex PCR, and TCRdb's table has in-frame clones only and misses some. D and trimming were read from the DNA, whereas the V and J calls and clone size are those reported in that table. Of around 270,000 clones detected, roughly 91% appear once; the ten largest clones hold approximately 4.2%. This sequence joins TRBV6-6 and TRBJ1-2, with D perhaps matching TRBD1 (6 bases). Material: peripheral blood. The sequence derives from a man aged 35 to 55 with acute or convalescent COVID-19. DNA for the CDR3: TGTGCCAGCAGTTCGAGGGGGGGGAGTGGCTACACCTTC. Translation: CASSSRGGSGYTF.